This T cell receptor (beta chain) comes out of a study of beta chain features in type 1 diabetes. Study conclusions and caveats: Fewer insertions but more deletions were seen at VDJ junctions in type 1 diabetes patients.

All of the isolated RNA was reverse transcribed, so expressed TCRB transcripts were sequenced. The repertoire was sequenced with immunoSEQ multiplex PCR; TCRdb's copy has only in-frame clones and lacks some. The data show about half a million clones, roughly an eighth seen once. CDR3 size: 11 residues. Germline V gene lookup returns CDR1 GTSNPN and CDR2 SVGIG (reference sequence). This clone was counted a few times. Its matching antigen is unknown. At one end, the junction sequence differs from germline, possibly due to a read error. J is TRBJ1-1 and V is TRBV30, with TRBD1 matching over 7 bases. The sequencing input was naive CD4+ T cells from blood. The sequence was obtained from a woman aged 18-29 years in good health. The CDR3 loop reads CAWSGRDRPLF. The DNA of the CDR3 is TGTGCCTGGAGTGGCAGGGACAGACCCCTCTTT.